This T cell receptor (beta chain) was sequenced in a study of post-analysis software for immune sequencing data. Regarding the study as a whole: About 5 TRBV segments were more frequent in patients than controls; TRBV5-6, TRBV5-1 and TRBV20-1 belonged to this group. F measure grouped same-batch samples tightly together. Compared with controls, patients showed significantly lower normalized Chao1 diversity.

Note on this clonotype: Its antigen is unidentified.

cDNA libraries of TCR beta carried unique molecular identifiers. The authors obtained some 500,000 cDNA molecules from roughly 1.1 to 9.2 million T cells. Each CDR3 protein is one row after TCRdb ran MiXCR on the PCR reads. This sample has 350,000 to 500,000 distinct CDR3 sequences, with 39% found just once. The CDR3 runs to 17 residues. The V gene's germline CDR1 is LGHNT and CDR2 FRNRAP. The V end lost 6 bases, the J end lost 0 bases, and 18 bases lay between the germline ends. This chain joins TRBV12-5 and TRBJ2-4, with D possibly TRBD1 on 6 matching bases. Sequencing used blood. The source is a girl under 10 years old with multiple sclerosis. DNA of the CDR3: TGTGCTAGTGGCCATTTCCGGGACACGTTAGCCAAAAACATTCAGTACTTC. Translation gives CASGHFRDTLAKNIQYF.